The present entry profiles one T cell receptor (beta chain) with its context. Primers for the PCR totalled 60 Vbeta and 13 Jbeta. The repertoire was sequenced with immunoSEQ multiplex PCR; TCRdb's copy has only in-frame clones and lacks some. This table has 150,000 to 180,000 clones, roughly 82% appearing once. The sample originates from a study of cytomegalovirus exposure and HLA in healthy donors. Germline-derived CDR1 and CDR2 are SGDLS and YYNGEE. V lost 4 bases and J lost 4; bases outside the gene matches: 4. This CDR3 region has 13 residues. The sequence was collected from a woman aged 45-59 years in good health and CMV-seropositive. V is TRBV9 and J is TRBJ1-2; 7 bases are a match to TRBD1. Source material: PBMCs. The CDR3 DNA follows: TGTGCCAGCAGCTCCCACAGGGGCTATGGCTACACCTTC. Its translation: CASSSHRGYGYTF.